This is a list of T cell receptor beta chains from one sample in a study of T cells after posttransplantation cyclophosphamide. Repertoires were generated with immunoSEQ multiplex PCR, while TCRdb's copy carries only in-frame clones and drops some. This sample has approximately 45,000 clones, with 90% found just once. Sequencing used PBMCs, obtained around 67 days after allogeneic stem cell transplant with posttransplant cyclophosphamide. All receptors derive from a male patient between 60 and 69 years old who received an allogeneic stem cell transplant from a related donor and was CMV-positive. The graft donor may have contributed some T cells. Each CDR3 is given with its conserved first and last residue. D genes are given only for firm matches. Size is stated for part of the rows, as once, few or many counts, or as a class when the clone is expanded.

TRBJ2-3	TRBV5-1	TRBD2	.	15	TGCGCCAGCAGCGATTCTAGCGGTTCATCCGATACGCAGTATTTT	CASSDSSGSSDTQYF
TRBJ1-6	TRBV28	.	.	14	TGTGCCAGCAGTTTGGGACTGGGCAATTCACCCCTCCACTTT	CASSLGLGNSPLHF
TRBJ1-2	TRBV4-1	.	.	15	TGCGCCAGCAGCCAATCCCCTACCTCGATAAGTGGCTACACCTTC	CASSQSPTSISGYTF
TRBJ2-3	TRBV6-1	.	.	13	TGTGCCAGCACGCGGGGAGGCACAGATACGCAGTATTTT	CASTRGGTDTQYF
TRBJ2-1	TRBV2	.	.	11	TGTGCCAGCAGTGTCGCGGGTGAGCAGTTCTTC	CASSVAGEQFF
TRBJ2-3	TRBV27	TRBD2	.	15	TGTGCCAGCAGTTTGGGGACTACGGGCACAGATACGCAGTATTTT	CASSLGTTGTDTQYF
TRBJ2-3	TRBV6-5	.	.	11	TGTGCCAGCAGTTCGTCGGATACGCAGTATTTT	CASSSSDTQYF
TRBJ1-4	TRBV2	TRBD1	.	14	TGTGCCAGCAGACGGGACAGAAGCAATGAAAAACTGTTTTTT	CASRRDRSNEKLFF
TRBJ1-2	TRBV5-1	.	once	14	TGCGCCAGCAGCCCCCTAGGAGTTCTGGAGGGCTACACCTTC	CASSPLGVLEGYTF
TRBJ2-5	TRBV5-1	.	.	14	TGCGCCAGCAGCTTGACAGGGACCCAAGAGACCCAGTACTTC	CASSLTGTQETQYF
TRBJ2-1	TRBV6-1	.	.	17	TGTGCCAGCAGTGAAGGTTTCTTCGGGGGGCGGATAGCTGAGCAGTTCTTC	CASSEGFFGGRIAEQFF
TRBJ1-2	TRBV10-3	.	.	15	TGTGCCATCAGTGAGGGCCCTGACTCTAACTATGGCTACACCTTC	CAISEGPDSNYGYTF
TRBJ2-1	TRBV10-3	TRBD1	.	12	TGTGCCGCGGGGACAGGGGGCGGTGAGCAGTTCTTC	CAAGTGGGEQFF
TRBJ2-2	TRBV6-5	.	.	15	TGTGCCAGCAGTTACGGGGGGGCCCGCGGCGGGGAGCTGTTTTTT	CASSYGGARGGELFF
TRBJ1-2	TRBV6-5	TRBD1	.	13	TGTGCCAGCAGTTACTCGACAGGGGGCAGGTACACCTTC	CASSYSTGGRYTF
TRBJ1-2	TRBV6-5	TRBD1	.	15	TGTGCCAGCAGAAAACCAGGGGGTCCCTCCTATGGCTACACCTTC	CASRKPGGPSYGYTF
TRBJ2-7	TRBV7-9	TRBD2	.	18	TGTGCCAGCAGCTTAGCGGCCGGGGGTATAGCGGGGTCGTACGAGCAGTACTTC	CASSLAAGGIAGSYEQYF
TRBJ2-5	TRBV7-2	TRBD1	.	16	TGTGCCAGCAGCTCACGATCGACAGGGGCGAGAATGGGCCAGTACTTC	CASSSRSTGARMGQYF
TRBJ1-2	TRBV7-2	.	.	13	TGTGCCAGCAGCTTAGACCAGAACTATGGCTACACCTTC	CASSLDQNYGYTF
TRBJ2-1	TRBV19	TRBD2	once	16	TGTGCCAGTAGTTGGACTAGCGGCGATTCCTACAATGAGCAGTTCTTC	CASSWTSGDSYNEQFF
TRBJ2-7	TRBV27	TRBD1	.	16	TGTGCCAGCAGTTTACGGGGTGGGGACAGTCCCTACGAGCAGTACTTC	CASSLRGGDSPYEQYF
TRBJ1-2	TRBV6-1	.	.	16	TGTGCCAGCAGTGAAGATGTGACAACAGGGTTCTATGGCTACACCTTC	CASSEDVTTGFYGYTF
TRBJ1-1	TRBV5-5	.	.	15	TGTGCCAGCAGCTTGAAGATCCAGCGTAACACTGAAGCTTTCTTT	CASSLKIQRNTEAFF
TRBJ1-4	TRBV19	.	.	14	TGTGCCAGTCGAAGGGAGAGCCTTAATGAAAAACTGTTTTTT	CASRRESLNEKLFF